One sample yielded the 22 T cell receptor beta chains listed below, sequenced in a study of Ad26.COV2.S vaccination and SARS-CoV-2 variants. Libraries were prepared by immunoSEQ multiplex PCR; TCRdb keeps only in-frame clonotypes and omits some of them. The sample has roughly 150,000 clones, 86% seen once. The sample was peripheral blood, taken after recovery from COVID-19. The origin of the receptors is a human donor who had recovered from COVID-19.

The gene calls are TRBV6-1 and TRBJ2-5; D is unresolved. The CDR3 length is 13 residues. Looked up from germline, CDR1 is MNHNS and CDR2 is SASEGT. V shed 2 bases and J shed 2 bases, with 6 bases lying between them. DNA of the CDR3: TGTGCCAGCAGTGAACGACTTCAAGAGACCCAGTACTTC. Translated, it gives CASSERLQETQYF.

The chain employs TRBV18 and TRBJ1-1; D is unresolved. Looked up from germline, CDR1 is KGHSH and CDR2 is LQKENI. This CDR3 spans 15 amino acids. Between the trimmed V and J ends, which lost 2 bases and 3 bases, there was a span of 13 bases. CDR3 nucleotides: TGTGCCAGCTCACCAAATAATAGGTGGGACACTGAAGCTTTCTTT. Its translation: CASSPNNRWDTEAFF.

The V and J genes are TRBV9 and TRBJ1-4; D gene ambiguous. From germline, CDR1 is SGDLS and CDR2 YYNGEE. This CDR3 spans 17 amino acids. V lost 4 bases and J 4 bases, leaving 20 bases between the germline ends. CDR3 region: CASSLRTTRTINEKLFF. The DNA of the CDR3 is TGTGCCAGCAGCCTGAGGACCACCCGCACCATTAATGAAAAACTGTTTTTT.

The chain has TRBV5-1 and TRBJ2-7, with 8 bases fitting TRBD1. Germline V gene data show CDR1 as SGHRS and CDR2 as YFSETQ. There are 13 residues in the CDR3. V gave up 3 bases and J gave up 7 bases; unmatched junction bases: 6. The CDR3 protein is CASSSRQGYEQYF. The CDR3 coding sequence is TGCGCCAGCAGCTCGAGACAGGGGTATGAGCAGTACTTC.

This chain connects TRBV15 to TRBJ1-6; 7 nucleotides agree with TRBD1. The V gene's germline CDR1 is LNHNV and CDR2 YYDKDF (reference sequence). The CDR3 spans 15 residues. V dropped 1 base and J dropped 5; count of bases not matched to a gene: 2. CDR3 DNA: TGTGCCACCAGCAGAGTGACAGGGAATAATTCACCCCTCCACTTT. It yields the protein CATSRVTGNNSPLHF.

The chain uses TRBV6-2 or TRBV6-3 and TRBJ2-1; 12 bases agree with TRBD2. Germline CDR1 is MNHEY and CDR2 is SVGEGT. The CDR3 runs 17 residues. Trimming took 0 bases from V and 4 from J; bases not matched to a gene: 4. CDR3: CASSYSVLAGGYNEQFF. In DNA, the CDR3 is TGTGCCAGCAGTTACTCGGTACTAGCGGGGGGTTACAATGAGCAGTTCTTC.

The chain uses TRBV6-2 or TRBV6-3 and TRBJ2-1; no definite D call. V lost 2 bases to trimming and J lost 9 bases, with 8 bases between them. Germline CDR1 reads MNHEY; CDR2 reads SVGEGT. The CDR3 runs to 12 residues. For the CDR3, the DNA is TGTGCCAGCAGTTACATGGCAACTGAGCAGTTCTTC. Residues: CASSYMATEQFF.

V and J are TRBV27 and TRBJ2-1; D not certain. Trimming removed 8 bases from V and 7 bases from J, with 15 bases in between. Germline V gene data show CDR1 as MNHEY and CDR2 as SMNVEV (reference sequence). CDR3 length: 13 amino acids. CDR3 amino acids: CASGIGVRNEQFF. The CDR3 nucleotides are TGTGCCAGCGGGATTGGGGTTAGGAATGAGCAGTTCTTC.

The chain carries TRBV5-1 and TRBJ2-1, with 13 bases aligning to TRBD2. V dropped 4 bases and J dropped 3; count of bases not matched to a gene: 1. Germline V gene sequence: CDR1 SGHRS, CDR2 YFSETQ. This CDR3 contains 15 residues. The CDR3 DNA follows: TGCGCCAGCAGCAGGACTAGCGGGGGCTACAATGAGCAGTTCTTC. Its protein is CASSRTSGGYNEQFF.

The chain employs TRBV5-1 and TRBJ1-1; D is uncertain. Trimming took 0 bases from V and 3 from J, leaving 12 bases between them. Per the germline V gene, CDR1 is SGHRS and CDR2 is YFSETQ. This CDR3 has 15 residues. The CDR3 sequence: CASSLAPGRYTEAFF. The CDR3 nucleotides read TGCGCCAGCAGCTTGGCCCCCGGGCGGTACACTGAAGCTTTCTTT. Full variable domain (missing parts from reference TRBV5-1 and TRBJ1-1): KAGVTQTPRYLIKTRGQQVTLSCSPISGHRSVSWYQQTPGQGLQFLFEYFSETQRNKGNFPGRFSGRQFSNSRSEMNVSTLELGDSALYLCASSLAPGRYTEAFFGQGTRLTVV.

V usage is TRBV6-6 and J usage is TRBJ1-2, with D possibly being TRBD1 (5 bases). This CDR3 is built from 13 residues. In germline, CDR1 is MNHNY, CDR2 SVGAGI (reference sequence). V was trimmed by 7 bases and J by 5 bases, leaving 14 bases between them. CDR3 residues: CASTPTATYGYTF. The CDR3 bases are TGTGCCAGCACACCGACAGCGACGTATGGCTACACCTTC.

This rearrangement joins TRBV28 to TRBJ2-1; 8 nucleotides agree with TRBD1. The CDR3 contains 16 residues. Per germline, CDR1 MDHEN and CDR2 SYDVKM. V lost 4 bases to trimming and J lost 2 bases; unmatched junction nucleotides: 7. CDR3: CASSSSDRGTYNEQFF. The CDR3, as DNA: TGTGCCAGCAGTTCCTCCGACAGGGGTACCTACAATGAGCAGTTCTTC.

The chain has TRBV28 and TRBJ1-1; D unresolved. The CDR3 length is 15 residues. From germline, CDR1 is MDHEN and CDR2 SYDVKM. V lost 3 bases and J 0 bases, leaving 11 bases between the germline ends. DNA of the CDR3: TGTGCCAGCAGTTTCTATGGCAGAATGAACACTGAAGCTTTCTTT. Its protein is CASSFYGRMNTEAFF. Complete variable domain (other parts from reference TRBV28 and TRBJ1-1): DVKVTQSSRYLVKRTGEKVFLECVQDMDHENMFWYRQDPGLGLRLIYFSYDVKMKEKGDIPEGYSVSREKKERFSLILESASTNQTSMYLCASSFYGRMNTEAFFGQGTRLTVV.

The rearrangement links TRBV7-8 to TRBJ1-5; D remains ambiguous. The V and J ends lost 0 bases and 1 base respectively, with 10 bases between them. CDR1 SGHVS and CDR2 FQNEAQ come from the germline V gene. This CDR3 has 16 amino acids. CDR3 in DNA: TGTGCCAGCAGCTTAGCGCACCGATACAGCAATCAGCCCCAGCATTTT. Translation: CASSLAHRYSNQPQHF.

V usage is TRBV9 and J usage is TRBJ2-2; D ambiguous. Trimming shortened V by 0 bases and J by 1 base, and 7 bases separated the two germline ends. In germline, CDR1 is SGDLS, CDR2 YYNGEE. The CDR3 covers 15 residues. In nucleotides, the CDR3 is TGTGCCAGCAGCGTAGGCATCGGGAACACCGGGGAGCTGTTTTTT. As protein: CASSVGIGNTGELFF.

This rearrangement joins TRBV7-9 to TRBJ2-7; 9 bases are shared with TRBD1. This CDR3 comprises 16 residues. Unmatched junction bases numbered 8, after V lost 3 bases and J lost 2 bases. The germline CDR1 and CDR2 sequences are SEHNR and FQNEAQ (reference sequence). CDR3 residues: CASSFTNGQGTYEQYF. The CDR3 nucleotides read TGTGCCAGCAGCTTTACTAATGGACAGGGGACCTACGAGCAGTACTTC.

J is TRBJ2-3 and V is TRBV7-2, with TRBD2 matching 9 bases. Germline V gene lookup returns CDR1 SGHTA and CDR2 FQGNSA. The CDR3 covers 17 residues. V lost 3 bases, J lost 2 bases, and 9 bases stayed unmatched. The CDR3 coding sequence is TGTGCCAGCAGCTTCAGCGGGGGGCCAAGTTCCACAGATACGCAGTATTTT. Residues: CASSFSGGPSSTDTQYF.

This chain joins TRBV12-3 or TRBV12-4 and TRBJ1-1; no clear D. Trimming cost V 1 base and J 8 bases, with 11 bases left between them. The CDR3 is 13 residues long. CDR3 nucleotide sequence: TGTGCCAGCAGTTTAGTAGGGAGCACAGAAGCTTTCTTT. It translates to CASSLVGSTEAFF.

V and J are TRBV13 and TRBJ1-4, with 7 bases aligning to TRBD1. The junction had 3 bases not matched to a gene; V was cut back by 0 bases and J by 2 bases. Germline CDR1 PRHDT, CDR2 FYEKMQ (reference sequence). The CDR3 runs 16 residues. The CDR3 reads CASSLGGGWTNEKLFF. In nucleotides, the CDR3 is TGTGCCAGCAGCTTAGGAGGGGGCTGGACTAATGAAAAACTGTTTTTT.

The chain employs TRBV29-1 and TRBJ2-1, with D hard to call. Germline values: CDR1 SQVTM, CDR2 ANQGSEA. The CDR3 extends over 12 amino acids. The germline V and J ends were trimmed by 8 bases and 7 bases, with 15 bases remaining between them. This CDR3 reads CSPHYADNEQFF. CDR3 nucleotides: TGCAGCCCCCACTACGCAGATAATGAGCAGTTCTTC.

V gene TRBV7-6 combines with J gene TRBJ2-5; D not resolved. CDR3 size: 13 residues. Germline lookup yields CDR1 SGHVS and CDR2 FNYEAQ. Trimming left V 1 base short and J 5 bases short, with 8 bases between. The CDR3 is CASSLGVGETQYF. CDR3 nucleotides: TGTGCCAGCAGCTTAGGGGTAGGGGAGACCCAGTACTTC.

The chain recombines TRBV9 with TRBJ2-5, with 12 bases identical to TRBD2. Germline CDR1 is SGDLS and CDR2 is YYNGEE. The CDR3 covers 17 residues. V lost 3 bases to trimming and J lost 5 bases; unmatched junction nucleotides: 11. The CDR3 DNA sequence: TGTGCCAGCAGCGGACAAGCTAGCGGGGGGGCTGCGGAGACCCAGTACTTC. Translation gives CASSGQASGGAAETQYF.